Each of the 25 T cell receptor beta chains below was sequenced from the same sample in a study of CD8 T cells in ankylosing spondylitis. TCRdb passed the 5' RACE reads through MiXCR, listing each CDR3 protein once. Of some 130,000 distinct CDR3 sequences listed, 6% to 8.5% are singletons. Sequenced sample: blood, either unsorted or a sorted T cell fraction (not recorded which). The receptors were sampled from a female donor with ankylosing spondylitis or in good health (not recorded which).

This clonotype was found many times. The chain joins TRBV28 to TRBJ1-2; D may be TRBD1 (6 bases). CDR3 length equals 13 residues. Germline CDR1 is MDHEN and CDR2 is SYDVKM. V was clipped by 8 bases and J by 2 bases, with 12 bases between them. The CDR3 DNA follows: TGTGCCAGCCAAACGGGGGGCAACTATGGCTACACCTTC. Translation gives CASQTGGNYGYTF.

There are many counts of this clonotype. The V call is TRBV12-3 or TRBV12-4, the J call TRBJ1-5, with D uncertain. Deletions cut 2 bases from V and 0 bases from J, with 8 bases between. The length of the CDR3 is 15 residues. Here the CDR3 reads CASSLSGLSNQPQHF. CDR3 coding DNA: TGTGCCAGCAGTTTATCCGGCCTTAGCAATCAGCCCCAGCATTTT.

Many counts were recorded for this clonotype. CDR3 DNA: TGTGCCACCAGTGACGGCGACAATCAGCCCCAGCATTTT. Translating it yields CATSDGDNQPQHF. The chain is built from TRBV24-1 and TRBJ1-5, with D unresolved. Looked up from germline, CDR1 is KGHDR and CDR2 is SFDVKD. V was cut by 4 bases and J by 3 bases, with 6 bases left in between. The CDR3 runs to 13 residues.

This clonotype was detected many times. The gene calls are TRBV7-9 and TRBJ1-1; weak D call: TRBD1 (6 bases). CDR1 is SEHNR and CDR2 is FQNEAQ in the germline V gene (reference sequence). With 8 bases removed from V and 5 bases from J, the gap between germline ends came to 18 bases. The CDR3 consists of 14 residues. The CDR3 nucleotides read TGTGCCAGCTCCTCGGGGGAAAGGGGGACTGAAGCTTTCTTT. Translation gives CASSSGERGTEAFF.

This chain connects TRBV7-2 to TRBJ2-3, with 9 bases lining up with TRBD2. Germline loops: CDR1 SGHTA, CDR2 FQGNSA. After removal of 4 bases from V and 4 bases from J, the junction contained 9 bases not matched to a gene. This CDR3 has 16 residues. CDR3 sequence: CASSSGVSGGSDTQYF. CDR3 bases: TGTGCCAGCAGCTCCGGGGTTAGCGGGGGATCAGATACGCAGTATTTT.

This clonotype was seen ten or more times. V usage is TRBV5-1 and J usage is TRBJ1-5; D perhaps matches TRBD1 (5 bases). Germline CDR1 and CDR2: SGHRS and YFSETQ. The CDR3 has 13 residues. V was clipped by 7 bases and J by 8 bases, with 16 bases between them. The CDR3 nucleotides read TGCGCCAGCTCCGACAGTCTAGGTGAGCCCCAGCATTTT. Protein: CASSDSLGEPQHF.

This clonotype was counted ten times or more. The chain links TRBV20-1 to TRBJ1-4, with D possibly matching TRBD1 (5 bases). The V end lost 3 bases, the J end lost 8 bases, and 10 bases lay between the germline ends. CDR3 length equals 12 residues. CDR1 is DFQATT, CDR2 SNEGSKA, per germline (reference sequence). The CDR3 bases are TGCAGTGCTAGCGGTGCAGGGGAAAAACTGTTTTTT. Protein product: CSASGAGEKLFF.

This clonotype came up many times. J is TRBJ2-5 and V is TRBV7-2, with 12 bases lining up with TRBD2. The V segment lost 3 bases and the J segment 4 bases; nucleotides outside the gene matches: 3. The CDR3 contains 15 residues. Germline values: CDR1 SGHTA, CDR2 FQGNSA. CDR3 in DNA: TGTGCCAGCAGCTTGGTGGGACTAGCGGGAGAGACCCAGTACTTC. This gives the protein CASSLVGLAGETQYF.

V and J are TRBV5-1 and TRBJ1-1, with D perhaps matching TRBD1 (5 bases). The CDR3 is 15 residues long. V was pared by 5 bases and J by 3 bases, with 17 bases between. Germline V gives CDR1 SGHRS, CDR2 YFSETQ. The CDR3 is CASSPVWGGDTEAFF. CDR3 DNA sequence: TGCGCCAGCAGTCCCGTCTGGGGGGGGGACACTGAAGCTTTCTTT. Using reference TRBV5-1 and TRBJ1-1 for the parts outside the CDR3, the full variable domain is KAGVTQTPRYLIKTRGQQVTLSCSPISGHRSVSWYQQTPGQGLQFLFEYFSETQRNKGNFPGRFSGRQFSNSRSEMNVSTLELGDSALYLCASSPVWGGDTEAFFGQGTRLTVV.

In its sample, this clonotype was seen many times. The CDR3 reads CSASTSGGPSTDTQYF. The DNA for the CDR3 is TGCAGTGCTAGTACTAGCGGGGGACCAAGCACAGATACGCAGTATTTT. The V call is TRBV20-1, the J call TRBJ2-3, with 11 nucleotides matching TRBD2. Germline V gene sequence: CDR1 DFQATT, CDR2 SNEGSKA (reference sequence). With V trimmed by 3 bases and J by 0 bases, 5 bases remained unmatched. The CDR3 contains 16 residues.

At least ten counts were recorded for this clonotype. The rearrangement uses TRBV15 and TRBJ2-3; D gene ambiguous. The V gene's germline CDR1 is LNHNV and CDR2 YYDKDF (reference sequence). The ends were cut back, 0 bases at V and 4 bases at J, with 5 bases in the middle. This CDR3 region has 13 residues. The CDR3 nucleotides are TGTGCCACCAGCAGAGATCTACCAGATACGCAGTATTTT. It specifies CATSRDLPDTQYF.

This clonotype was picked up many times. This chain joins TRBV6-1 and TRBJ2-1; 8 bases agree with TRBD1. V shed 0 bases and J 12 bases; nucleotides not matched to a gene: 7. Germline CDR1 MNHNS, CDR2 SASEGT. The CDR3 contains 14 residues. The CDR3 is CASSEALQGAGQFF. CDR3 nucleotide sequence: TGTGCCAGCAGTGAAGCGCTCCAGGGGGCCGGGCAGTTCTTC.

This clonotype has a count of ten or more. The rearrangement links TRBV3-1 to TRBJ1-2; 8 bases match TRBD1. In germline, CDR1 is LGHDT, CDR2 YNNKEL (reference sequence). This CDR3 is built from 16 residues. The V segment lost 3 bases and the J segment 3 bases; nucleotides outside the gene matches: 9. In DNA form, the CDR3 reads TGTGCCAGCAGCCATGCGACGAGGGACAGGCACTATGGCTACACCTTC. Translating gives CASSHATRDRHYGYTF. Looking up the rest from reference TRBV3-1 and TRBJ1-2 gives the full variable domain: DTAVSQTPKYLVTQMGNDKSIKCEQNLGHDTMYWYKQDSKKFLKIMFSYNNKELIINETVPNRFSPKSPDKAHLNLHINSLELGDSAVYFCASSHATRDRHYGYTFGSGTRLTVV.

This clonotype was recorded many times. The chain links TRBV5-1 to TRBJ1-2; D might be TRBD1 (6 bases). The V gene's germline CDR1 is SGHRS and CDR2 YFSETQ. V lost 4 bases to trimming and J lost 6 bases, with 22 bases between them. The CDR3 consists of 16 residues. CDR3 bases: TGCGCCAGCAGCACCTCTTTACAGGGTGTCCAGGATGGCTACACCTTC. Translating it yields CASSTSLQGVQDGYTF.

Many counts were recorded for this clonotype. V is TRBV5-1 and J is TRBJ1-4, with D maybe TRBD1 (5 bases). The CDR3 contains 15 residues. Trimming removed 0 bases at V and 8 bases at J, with 14 bases between. Germline assignment: CDR1 SGHRS and CDR2 YFSETQ. This CDR3 is CASSLGAGREEKLFF. DNA for the CDR3: TGCGCCAGCAGCTTGGGTGCAGGGAGGGAGGAAAAACTGTTTTTT.

At least ten counts were recorded for this clonotype. This chain links TRBV3-1 with TRBJ2-7, with a weak D call TRBD1 (6 bases). With 3 bases removed from V and 11 bases from J, the gap between germline ends came to 11 bases. The CDR3 runs 11 residues. CDR1 LGHDT and CDR2 YNNKEL come from the germline V gene (reference sequence). In nucleotides, the CDR3 is TGTGCCAGCAGCCAGGGGACACGAAAGTACTTC. Residues: CASSQGTRKYF.

This clonotype was counted many times. This rearrangement joins TRBV12-3 or TRBV12-4 to TRBJ1-1, with D perhaps matching TRBD1 (5 bases). The CDR3 totals 16 residues. The ends were cut back, 1 base at V and 1 base at J, with 13 bases in the middle. The CDR3 DNA sequence: TGTGCCAGCAGTTTAGAACAGGTTTTACCGAACACTGAAGCTTTCTTT. It translates to CASSLEQVLPNTEAFF.

The table lists this clonotype with many counts. The chain carries TRBV24-1 and TRBJ2-1; 10 nucleotides agree with TRBD2. This CDR3 is built from 16 residues. Germline CDR1 KGHDR, CDR2 SFDVKD. With 4 bases clipped from V and 8 bases from J, the junction kept 10 bases outside the gene matches. DNA of the CDR3: TGTGCCACCAGTGACCCAAATAGCGGGGGGATCGATGAGCAGTTCTTC. Protein sequence: CATSDPNSGGIDEQFF.

The chain uses TRBV29-1 and TRBJ2-3, with no clear D. Trimming removed 7 bases at V and 0 bases at J, with 11 bases between. CDR3 length: 13 amino acids. Per germline, CDR1 SQVTM and CDR2 ANQGSEA. Here the CDR3 reads CSAASASTDTQYF. CDR3 in DNA: TGCAGCGCCGCGTCAGCTAGCACAGATACGCAGTATTTT.

This clonotype was counted many times. The DNA for the CDR3 is TGTGCCTCAAGGACAGGGGTAAACTCTGGGGCCAACGTCCTGACTTTC. This translates into CASRTGVNSGANVLTF. The chain has TRBV27 and TRBJ2-6; 9 nucleotides line up with TRBD1. Per the germline V gene, CDR1 is MNHEY and CDR2 is SMNVEV (reference sequence). This CDR3 is 16 amino acids long. Unmatched junction bases numbered 8, after V lost 11 bases and J lost 0 bases. The full variable domain, with the rest looked up from reference TRBV27 and TRBJ2-6, is EAQVTQNPRYLITVTGKKLTVTCSQNMNHEYMSWYRQDPGLGLRQIYYSMNVEVTDKGDVPEGYKVSRKEKRNFPLILESPSPNQTSLYFCASRTGVNSGANVLTFGAGSRLTVL.

A few counts support this clonotype. This sequence joins TRBV19 and TRBJ1-1; TRBD1 might be the D (5 bases). Germline V gene sequence: CDR1 LNHDA, CDR2 SQIVND (reference sequence). This CDR3 region has 13 residues. V dropped 7 bases and J dropped 6 bases, with 15 bases sitting between them. The CDR3 protein is CASTGFHRAEAFF. The CDR3 bases are TGTGCCAGTACAGGGTTCCACCGGGCTGAAGCTTTCTTT.

The rearrangement uses TRBV7-6 and TRBJ2-7; TRBD1 might be the D (5 bases). Germline V gives CDR1 SGHVS, CDR2 FNYEAQ. V lost 1 base to trimming and J lost 6 bases, with 16 bases between them. This CDR3 region has 15 residues. The CDR3 loop reads CASSLDLRGRSEQYF. CDR3 sequence (DNA): TGTGCCAGCAGCTTAGATTTAAGGGGTCGGTCCGAGCAGTACTTC. Variable domain in full (rest from reference TRBV7-6 and TRBJ2-7): GAGVSQSPRYKVTKRGQDVALRCDPISGHVSLYWYRQALGQGPEFLTYFNYEAQQDKSGLPNDRFSAERPEGSISTLTIQRTEQRDSAMYRCASSLDLRGRSEQYFGPGTRLTVT.

This clonotype was recorded many times. This chain joins TRBV29-1 and TRBJ1-4; 9 bases are a match to TRBD1. The germline V gene has CDR1 SQVTM and CDR2 ANQGSEA. V lost 4 bases and J lost 8; bases outside the gene matches: 8. This CDR3 comprises 14 residues. This chain's CDR3 is CSVADGTGKEKLFF. CDR3 in DNA: TGCAGCGTTGCGGACGGGACAGGGAAAGAAAAACTGTTTTTT.

In this sample, this clonotype turned up many times. The chain couples TRBV5-6 to TRBJ2-4, with 8 bases aligning to TRBD1. The CDR3 consists of 17 residues. V lost 0 bases to trimming and J lost 5 bases; unmatched junction nucleotides: 10. Germline-derived CDR1 and CDR2 are SGHDT and YYEEEE. CDR3: CASSLAARGRIENIQYF. The CDR3 DNA follows: TGTGCCAGCAGCTTGGCGGCCAGGGGGCGTATCGAAAACATTCAGTACTTC.

This clonotype was recorded at least ten times. V usage is TRBV28 and J usage is TRBJ2-1, with TRBD2 identical over 11 bases. After removal of 5 bases from V and 10 bases from J, the junction contained 13 bases not matched to a gene. The CDR3 sequence is 16 residues long. In germline, CDR1 is MDHEN, CDR2 SYDVKM. The CDR3, as DNA: TGTGCCAGCAGTATAGGACTAGCGGGCTTAGGCCGGGAGCAGTTCTTC. Translating gives CASSIGLAGLGREQFF.